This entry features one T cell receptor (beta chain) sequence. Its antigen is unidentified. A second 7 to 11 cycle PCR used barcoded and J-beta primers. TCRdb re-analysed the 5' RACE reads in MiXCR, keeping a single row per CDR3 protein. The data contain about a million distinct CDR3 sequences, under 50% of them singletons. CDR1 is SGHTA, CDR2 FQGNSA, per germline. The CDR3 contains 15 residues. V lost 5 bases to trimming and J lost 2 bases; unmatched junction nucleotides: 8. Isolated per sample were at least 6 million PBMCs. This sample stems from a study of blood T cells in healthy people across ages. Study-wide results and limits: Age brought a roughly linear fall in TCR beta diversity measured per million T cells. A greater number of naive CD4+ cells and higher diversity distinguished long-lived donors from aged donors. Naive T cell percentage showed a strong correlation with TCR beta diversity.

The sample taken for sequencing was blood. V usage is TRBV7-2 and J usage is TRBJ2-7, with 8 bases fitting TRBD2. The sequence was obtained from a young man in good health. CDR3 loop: CASSIGTSLAYEQYF. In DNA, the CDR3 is TGTGCCAGCAGCATAGGGACTAGTCTAGCCTACGAGCAGTACTTC. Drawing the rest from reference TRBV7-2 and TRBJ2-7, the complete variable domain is GAGVSQSPSNKVTEKGKDVELRCDPISGHTALYWYRQSLGQGLEFLIYFQGNSAPDKSGLPSDRFSAERTGGSVSTLTIQRTQQEDSAVYLCASSIGTSLAYEQYFGPGTRLTVT.